Shown below are 24 T cell receptor beta chains from a single sample sequenced in a study of T cells after posttransplantation cyclophosphamide. Clones were read by immunoSEQ multiplex PCR, and TCRdb kept only the in-frame ones, dropping some. The top ten hold 2.8% of the sample, which has tens of thousands of clones, 86% seen once. Sequenced material: PBMCs. Every receptor here comes from a man between 25 and 39 years old with a blood cancer, CMV-positive, and with a related stem cell donor.

CDR3 sequence (DNA): TGTGCCAGCAGCTTCGGACCAAGGGGCACTGAAGCTTTCTTT. It is translated as CASSFGPRGTEAFF. J is TRBJ1-1 and V is TRBV7-9, with TRBD1 as a possible D gene (5 bases). The CDR3 spans 14 residues. With 3 bases removed from V and 4 bases from J, the gap between germline ends came to 12 bases. CDR1 is SEHNR, CDR2 FQNEAQ, per germline (reference sequence).

The chain joins TRBV25-1 to TRBJ2-6, with a possible D match to TRBD1 (6 bases). The CDR3 loop spans 17 amino acids. The V end lost 7 bases, the J end lost 0 bases, and 16 bases lay between the germline ends. Looked up from germline, CDR1 is MGHDK and CDR2 is SYGVNS. CDR3 protein: CASIARTVHSGANVLTF. DNA for the CDR3: TGTGCCAGCATCGCAAGGACAGTACACTCTGGGGCCAACGTCCTGACTTTC.

The chain is built from TRBV4-2 and TRBJ2-3, with a possible D match to TRBD2 (7 bases). This CDR3 contains 13 residues. V lost 6 bases and J lost 7, with 14 bases in between. Germline V gene sequence: CDR1 LGHNA, CDR2 YNFKEQ. The CDR3 sequence is CASRGGGKHTQYF. The DNA for the CDR3 is TGTGCCAGCAGAGGGGGGGGGAAACATACGCAGTATTTT.

This clone has only a few counts. CDR3 loop: CASSFRDREDEKLFF. CDR3 DNA sequence: TGTGCCAGCAGCTTCCGGGACAGGGAGGATGAAAAACTGTTTTTT. The chain joins TRBV5-5 to TRBJ1-4; TRBD1 matches 9 bases. V was pared by 2 bases and J by 6 bases, with 5 bases of the junction left unmatched. This CDR3 contains 15 residues. Germline V CDR1 and CDR2: SGHKS, YYEKEE (reference sequence).

This clone has more than one count but fewer than ten. The V call is TRBV6-6, the J call TRBJ2-3, with 9 nucleotides matching TRBD1. The CDR3 consists of 15 residues. Germline CDR1 and CDR2: MNHNY and SVGAGI (reference sequence). V lost 6 bases to trimming and J lost 4 bases; unmatched junction nucleotides: 8. The CDR3 DNA is TGTGCCAGCAGGCGGAGACAGGGGGTGTCAGATACGCAGTATTTT. Translating it yields CASRRRQGVSDTQYF.

The V call is TRBV5-1, the J call TRBJ2-5; D may be TRBD1 (6 bases). CDR3 length: 15 residues. V lost 0 bases and J 3 bases, leaving 12 bases between the germline ends. Germline CDR1 is SGHRS and CDR2 is YFSETQ. CDR3 DNA sequence: TGCGCCAGCAGCTTGGCGGACAGATCGGAAGAGACCCAGTACTTC. Its translation: CASSLADRSEETQYF.

The chain has TRBV4-2 and TRBJ2-5; 7 bases line up with TRBD2. The CDR3 contains 16 residues. J was trimmed by 5 bases and V by 4 bases; bases with no gene match: 13. CDR1 LGHNA and CDR2 YNFKEQ come from the germline V gene. The CDR3 reads CASSRGGAGLRETQYF. Written as DNA, the CDR3 is TGTGCCAGCAGCCGCGGAGGAGCGGGATTGCGGGAGACCCAGTACTTC.

J is TRBJ1-4 and V is TRBV7-2; D might be TRBD1 (5 bases). This CDR3 comprises 14 residues. CDR1 is SGHTA and CDR2 is FQGNSA in the germline V gene. Trimming took 5 bases from V and 7 from J, leaving 14 bases between them. The CDR3 bases are TGTGCCAGCAGCCCCAGAAGGGGCTTTGAAAAACTGTTTTTT. This gives the protein CASSPRRGFEKLFF.

V usage is TRBV27 and J usage is TRBJ2-5; 7 bases are shared with TRBD1. Germline CDR1 MNHEY, CDR2 SMNVEV (reference sequence). The CDR3 consists of 13 residues. V lost 6 bases to trimming and J lost 4 bases; unmatched junction nucleotides: 5. Here the CDR3 reads CASSRQGAETQYF. CDR3 DNA sequence: TGTGCCAGCAGCCGACAGGGAGCAGAGACCCAGTACTTC.

The V gene is TRBV7-2, the J gene TRBJ2-5; 8 bases are shared with TRBD1. This CDR3 comprises 12 residues. Germline V gene lookup returns CDR1 SGHTA and CDR2 FQGNSA. With 6 bases clipped from V and 5 bases from J, the junction kept 2 bases outside the gene matches. The CDR3 sequence: CASRWTGETQYF. The CDR3 nucleotides are TGTGCCAGCAGATGGACAGGGGAGACCCAGTACTTC.

The gene calls are TRBV6-1 and TRBJ1-1; D unresolved. V shed 5 bases and J shed 3 bases, with 13 bases lying between them. From germline, CDR1 is MNHNS and CDR2 SASEGT. The CDR3 has 14 residues. As DNA, the CDR3 is TGTGCCAGCAGTACCCTCGGGCGGGACACTGAAGCTTTCTTT. Amino acids: CASSTLGRDTEAFF.

With respect to this clone: Sequence at one end of the junction differs from germline and may be a read error. The CDR3 sequence: CASSRVVPKAWDYEQYF. The CDR3 DNA sequence: TGCGCCAGCAGTAGGGTTGTCCCGAAGGCTTGGGACTACGAGCAATACTTC. The gene calls are TRBV10-1 and TRBJ2-7, with 7 bases lining up with TRBD2. The CDR3 has 17 residues. Germline CDR1 reads WNHNN; CDR2 reads SYGVQD (reference sequence).

The rearrangement joins TRBV27 to TRBJ2-7; 7 bases agree with TRBD2. The CDR3 runs 15 residues. The trim removed 5 bases at V and 6 bases at J, leaving 13 bases unmatched. In germline, CDR1 is MNHEY, CDR2 SMNVEV (reference sequence). The CDR3 coding sequence is TGTGCCAGCAGTAACCAACAGACTAGCCCAGGCGAGCAGTACTTC. It yields the protein CASSNQQTSPGEQYF.

This chain connects TRBV7-6 to TRBJ2-7, with 8 bases identical to TRBD2. The V segment lost 4 bases and the J segment 2 bases; nucleotides outside the gene matches: 7. This CDR3 spans 15 amino acids. CDR1 is SGHVS, CDR2 FNYEAQ, per germline. The CDR3 spells CASSSSSGLTYEQYF. CDR3 nucleotides: TGTGCCAGCAGCTCCTCTAGCGGGTTGACCTACGAGCAGTACTTC.

The gene calls are TRBV21-1 and TRBJ2-1; TRBD2 is taken as the D call from the table, unchecked against the DNA. TRBV21-1 is designated a pseudogene. This CDR3 spans 16 amino acids. The CDR3 DNA sequence: TGTGCCAGCAGCAAAGAGGCGGGCATGGGTAACAATGAGCAGTTCTTC. This encodes CASSKEAGMGNNEQFF.

V is TRBV19 and J is TRBJ1-2; the D is unclear. The CDR3 is 14 amino acids. In germline, CDR1 is LNHDA, CDR2 SQIVND (reference sequence). Trimming took off 0 bases at V and 8 bases at J, with 13 bases between the two ends. CDR3: CASSIDGPATGYTF. The CDR3 nucleotides read TGTGCCAGTAGTATAGATGGGCCAGCAACGGGCTACACCTTC.

The CDR3 coding sequence is TGTGCCAGTCAACGCGGCAATCAGCCCCAGCATTTT. Translating it yields CASQRGNQPQHF. V is TRBV6-1 and J is TRBJ1-5; no reliable D call. The V end lost 9 bases, the J end lost 2 bases, and 8 bases lay between the germline ends. CDR1 is MNHNS, CDR2 SASEGT, per germline. The CDR3 is made up of 12 amino acids.

The chain links TRBV9 to TRBJ2-1; no definite D call. The V and J ends lost 0 bases and 6 bases respectively, with 4 bases between them. Per the germline V gene, CDR1 is SGDLS and CDR2 is YYNGEE. The CDR3 consists of 12 residues. CDR3 sequence reads: CASSVAFNEQFF. CDR3 DNA sequence: TGTGCCAGCAGCGTAGCTTTCAATGAGCAGTTCTTC. The complete variable domain, with remaining parts taken from reference TRBV9 and TRBJ2-1, reads DSGVTQTPKHLITATGQRVTLRCSPRSGDLSVYWYQQSLDQGLQFLIQYYNGEERAKGNILERFSAQQFPDLHSELNLSSLELGDSALYFCASSVAFNEQFFGPGTRLTVL.

The V gene is TRBV4-1, the J gene TRBJ1-1; no clear D gene. CDR1 is MGHRA, CDR2 YSYEKL, per germline. The CDR3 consists of 16 residues. V lost 1 base and J lost 4, with 16 bases in between. The DNA of the CDR3 is TGCGCCAGCAGCCAAGTGGTGGGCGTTCTGAGCACTGAAGCTTTCTTT. It encodes CASSQVVGVLSTEAFF.

This clone appeared a few times. The rearrangement joins TRBV5-4 to TRBJ2-3, with D possibly being TRBD2 (6 bases). The CDR3 has 16 residues. The V gene lost 0 bases and the J gene lost 5 bases, with 16 bases spanning the gap. The germline V gene has CDR1 SGHNT and CDR2 YYREEE (reference sequence). The CDR3 region has the DNA TGTGCCAGCAGCTTGGAGCCGGCGGGACGGAGAGATACGCAGTATTTT. Its translation: CASSLEPAGRRDTQYF.

V usage is TRBV4-2 and J usage is TRBJ2-1, with 12 bases identical to TRBD2. The germline gives CDR1 LGHNA, CDR2 YNFKEQ. After removal of 1 base from V and 7 bases from J, the junction contained 8 bases not matched to a gene. CDR3 length: 17 amino acids. In DNA, the CDR3 is TGTGCCAGCAGCCAAGGGGTACTAGCGGGAGGACGGAATGAGCAGTTCTTC. It specifies CASSQGVLAGGRNEQFF.

This sequence joins TRBV15 and TRBJ2-4, with D perhaps TRBD1 (5 bases). V lost 0 bases and J lost 15, with 15 bases in between. The germline gives CDR1 LNHNV, CDR2 YYDKDF (reference sequence). This CDR3 is 13 amino acids long. In DNA, the CDR3 is TGTGCCACCAGCAGAGATCCCCAGGGAAGTCTGTACTTC. Translated: CATSRDPQGSLYF.

The rearrangement links TRBV28 to TRBJ2-4, with 8 bases matching TRBD1. Germline assignment: CDR1 MDHEN and CDR2 SYDVKM. This CDR3 is built from 14 residues. The J segment lost 6 bases and the V segment lost 0 bases, leaving 1 base of the junction unmatched. The CDR3 DNA is TGTGCCAGCAGTTTATGGGACAGGGTAAACATTCAGTACTTC. It translates to CASSLWDRVNIQYF.

This chain links TRBV6-5 with TRBJ1-5, with a possible D match to TRBD1 (5 bases). V was pared by 6 bases and J by 4 bases, with 16 bases between. The CDR3 has 15 amino acids. Germline CDR1 and CDR2: MNHEY and SVGAGI. CDR3 residues: CASRPGQGRNQPQHF. CDR3 bases: TGTGCCAGCAGGCCCGGGCAGGGCCGGAATCAGCCCCAGCATTTT.